This note documents a single T cell receptor beta chain sequence. The V gene's germline CDR1 is MNHEY and CDR2 SVGAGI. The CDR3 length is 14 residues. V shed 0 bases and J shed 6 bases, with 9 bases lying between them. This record comes from a study of T cell responses to AZD1222 COVID-19 vaccine. Sequenced by immunoSEQ multiplex PCR; TCRdb stores in-frame clones only, minus some. The sample includes approximately 130,000 clones, 80% to 90% of them seen just once. The specimen comprised peripheral blood, sampled 28 days after the second AZD1222 dose. The rearrangement joins TRBV6-5 to TRBJ1-5; D remains unclear. The sequence was collected from an adult who received the AZD1222 COVID-19 vaccine. CDR3 sequence: CASSYSAGVQPQHF. DNA of the CDR3: TGTGCCAGCAGTTACTCAGCTGGGGTTCAGCCCCAGCATTTT.